This T cell receptor beta chain was retrieved from a study of CD8 T cells in Susac syndrome. Points on this clonotype: The antigen remains unidentified.

Random hexamers primed reverse transcription of roughly 0.5 to 1 ug RNA. TCR beta CDR3 was amplified by immunoSEQ covering 54 Vbeta and 13 Jbeta. MiXCR was run by TCRdb on the immunoSEQ multiplex PCR reads, yielding one entry per CDR3 protein. The sample contains 200,000 or so distinct CDR3 sequences, approximately 95% of which appear only once. The CDR3 runs 15 residues. General observations from the study: Among active patients and in TEMRA cells, CD8+ clonal expansion in Susac reached its peak.

This clonotype was obtained from a human donor with Susac syndrome. The chain has TRBV21-1 and TRBJ2-1. TRBV21-1 constitutes a pseudogene. Sequencing input: CD8+ T cells from PBMCs. CDR3 bases: TGTGCCAGCAGCAAGGCGCTGGCTGATCCTAACGAGCAGTTCTTC. Protein product: CASSKALADPNEQFF.